The T cell receptor (beta chain) under discussion was sequenced for a study of technical replicates of blood from a few donors. After removal of 4 bases from V and 2 bases from J, the junction contained 2 bases not matched to a gene. CDR1 is MNHEY and CDR2 is SVGAGI in the germline V gene. The CDR3 is 15 residues long. Here immunoSEQ multiplex PCR was the method, and the copy in TCRdb shows in-frame clones only, minus some. This sample has 65,000 to 80,000 clones, with approximately 95% found just once. The chain links TRBV6-5 to TRBJ2-2; TRBD2 agrees at 9 bases. The clonotype originates from a human donor in good health. Sequences were obtained from T cells isolated from PBMCs. Here the CDR3 DNA reads TGTGCCAGCAGTTGGACTAGCGTTAACACCGGGGAGCTGTTTTTT. The encoded protein is CASSWTSVNTGELFF.